This TCR beta chain emerged from a study of blood T cell repertoires in COVID-19. The overall study: Samples taken during acute and convalescent COVID-19 were collected in the United States, Italy and Spain. T cells, B-cell-depleted T cells, or PBMCs provided the cDNA or gDNA that served as material.

This clone was seen just once. Here immunoSEQ multiplex PCR was the method, and the copy in TCRdb shows in-frame clones only, minus some. Here the sample spans 35,000 or so clones, 85% to 95% being singletons. The J segment lost 3 bases and the V segment lost 5 bases, leaving 4 bases of the junction unmatched. Germline values: CDR1 MGHRA, CDR2 YSYEKL. This CDR3 contains 14 residues. The specimen sequenced was peripheral blood. This rearrangement joins TRBV4-1 to TRBJ2-3; 8 positions match TRBD2. The source is a man aged 55-75 years with active or convalescent COVID-19. For the CDR3, the DNA is TGCGCCAGCAGCTTCGGGGGGGCGACAGATACGCAGTATTTT. As protein: CASSFGGATDTQYF.